The rows below give T cell receptor beta chains drawn from one sample of a study of T cell responses to AZD1222 COVID-19 vaccine. Method: immunoSEQ multiplex PCR; TCRdb's copy keeps in-frame clones and lacks some. Here the sample spans 63,000 or so clones, 85% being singletons. This material consisted of peripheral blood, taken on day 0 of AZD1222 vaccination. The receptors derive from an adult in good health. Each CDR3 is given with its conserved first and last residue. D genes are given only for firm matches. Only part of the rows carry a size: once, few, many, or a class if the clone is expanded.

NA	TRBJ1-2	TRBV6-5	NA	CTSIRDREYPYGYTF	TGTACTTCGATTAGGGACCGGGAATACCCCTATGGCTACACCTTC
NA	TRBJ2-1	TRBV27	NA	CASSLSLNNEQFF	TGTGCCAGCAGTTTATCCCTTAACAATGAGCAGTTCTTC
NA	TRBJ1-3	TRBV6-5	NA	CASSIQASGNTIYF	TGTGCCAGCAGTATACAGGCCTCTGGAAACACCATATATTTT
NA	TRBJ1-1	TRBV4-1	NA	CASSHQLRNTEAFF	TGCGCCAGCAGCCATCAATTGCGGAACACTGAAGCTTTCTTT
TRBD2	TRBJ2-1	TRBV6-5	NA	CATSSGGALGNEQFF	TGTGCCACATCTAGCGGGGGGGCATTAGGCAATGAGCAGTTCTTC
TRBD1	TRBJ1-2	TRBV2	NA	CASSRDSKNYGYTF	TGTGCCAGCAGTAGGGACAGCAAAAACTATGGCTACACCTTC
NA	TRBJ2-7	TRBV5-1	NA	CASSLGESVYEQYF	TGCGCCAGCAGCTTGGGGGAGTCGGTCTACGAGCAGTACTTC
NA	TRBJ1-4	TRBV2	NA	CASSFRGSEEKLFF	TGTGCCAGCAGTTTCAGGGGTTCGGAAGAAAAACTGTTTTTT
NA	TRBJ2-7	TRBV7-9	once	CASSERTGSSYEQYF	TGTGCCAGCAGTGAGAGGACGGGGAGCTCCTACGAGCAGTACTTC
NA	TRBJ1-6	TRBV9	once	CASSVDEGFILNSPLHF	TGTGCCAGCAGCGTAGATGAGGGTTTTATTTTGAATTCACCCCTCCACTTT
NA	TRBJ2-1	TRBV7-8	NA	CATHFLDSKAYNEQFF	TGTGCCACACATTTTTTGGACAGCAAGGCCTACAATGAGCAGTTCTTC
NA	TRBJ1-2	TRBV28	NA	CASSPVGHGYTF	TGTGCCAGCAGCCCTGTGGGACACGGCTACACCTTC
TRBD1	TRBJ2-7	TRBV6-1	NA	CASRDKVAGGSHEQYF	TGTGCCAGCCGTGATAAAGTGGCAGGGGGTTCCCACGAGCAGTACTTC
TRBD1	TRBJ1-5	TRBV9	NA	CASSVGTGDSNQPQHF	TGTGCCAGCAGCGTAGGAACAGGGGATAGCAATCAGCCCCAGCATTTT
TRBD1	TRBJ1-3	TRBV5-1	NA	CASSYTRDRGNTIYF	TGCGCCAGCAGTTACACTCGGGACAGGGGAAACACCATATATTTT
NA	TRBJ2-4	TRBV5-1	NA	CASSLTPIAPNIQYF	TGCGCCAGCAGCCTAACCCCGATCGCTCCAAACATTCAGTACTTC
NA	TRBJ1-2	TRBV5-1	NA	CASSFRRTDDGYTF	TGCGCCAGCAGCTTTCGTCGGACAGACGATGGCTACACCTTC
NA	TRBJ1-2	TRBV27	NA	CASSSSGLHNYGYTF	TGTGCCAGCAGTTCATCGGGACTCCATAACTATGGCTACACCTTC
NA	TRBJ1-1	TRBV11-2	NA	CASSLKYNTEAFF	TGTGCCAGCAGCCTAAAATATAACACTGAAGCTTTCTTT
NA	TRBJ1-1	TRBV29-1	NA	CSVGQNTEAFF	TGCAGCGTTGGACAGAACACTGAAGCTTTCTTT
TRBD1	TRBJ1-4	TRBV3-1/TRBV3-2	once	CASSRGGALVFGEKLFF	TGTGCCAGCAGCCGAGGGGGCGCATTGGTCTTCGGTGAAAAACTGTTTTTT
NA	TRBJ2-7	TRBV6-1	NA	CASSEFISDYEQYF	TGTGCCAGCAGTGAATTTATATCGGATTACGAGCAGTACTTC
NA	TRBJ1-5	TRBV28	NA	CASSLPPSSNQPQHF	TGTGCCAGCAGTTTACCCCCCAGTAGCAATCAGCCCCAGCATTTT
NA	TRBJ1-1	TRBV6-1	NA	CASSDPLRGHTEAFF	TGTGCCAGCAGTGACCCGCTCCGGGGCCACACTGAAGCTTTCTTT
TRBD1	TRBJ1-2	TRBV27	NA	CASSPPGQTYGYTF	TGTGCCAGCAGTCCTCCGGGACAGACCTATGGCTACACCTTC
NA	TRBJ2-3	TRBV10-3	NA	CAIGRQALGSDTQYF	TGTGCCATCGGGCGTCAGGCCTTAGGTTCAGATACGCAGTATTTT
NA	TRBJ2-7	TRBV5-4	NA	CASSVGGRSYEQYF	TGTGCCAGCAGCGTGGGGGGTCGATCCTACGAGCAGTACTTC